A single sample gave rise to the 32 T cell receptor beta chains below, sequenced in a study of early T cells in non-severe SARS-CoV-2 infection. TCRdb reprocessed the 5' RACE reads with MiXCR, giving one entry per CDR3 protein. The table lists around 58,000 distinct CDR3 sequences, around 4.9% of them singletons. Sequencing used whole blood. The receptors were sampled from an adult who was a healthcare worker with PCR-confirmed SARS-CoV-2 infection or an uninfected control (not recorded which).

This clonotype appeared many times. CDR3 DNA sequence: TGTGCCAGCAGCCGTACTTCCGGGCCCACAGATACGCAGTATTTT. Residues: CASSRTSGPTDTQYF. This sequence joins TRBV6-5 and TRBJ2-3; D remains unclear. Deletions cut 6 bases from V and 2 bases from J, with 15 bases between. Per germline, CDR1 MNHEY and CDR2 SVGAGI. CDR3 length: 15 amino acids.

This clonotype was recorded at least ten times. The chain couples TRBV5-1 to TRBJ2-3; D is ambiguous. Germline CDR1 reads SGHRS; CDR2 reads YFSETQ. The CDR3 consists of 12 residues. With 4 bases removed from V and 4 bases from J, the gap between germline ends came to 7 bases. The CDR3 DNA reads as TGCGCCAGCAGCCCCGGTCCAGATACGCAGTATTTT. Protein product: CASSPGPDTQYF.

This clonotype was seen many times. The chain couples TRBV2 to TRBJ1-5; the D gene is possibly TRBD1 (6 bases). Per germline, CDR1 SNHLY and CDR2 FYNNEI. The CDR3 totals 15 residues. Trimming removed 8 bases at V and 4 bases at J, with 18 bases between. The CDR3 sequence is CASEAGRGRNQPQHF. In nucleotides, the CDR3 is TGTGCCAGCGAGGCCGGTCGGGGGCGGAATCAGCCCCAGCATTTT.

This clonotype was picked up many times. This sequence joins TRBV19 and TRBJ2-1; 14 nucleotides match TRBD2. The junction had 10 bases not matched to a gene; V was cut back by 5 bases and J by 10 bases. Germline V lookup: CDR1 LNHDA, CDR2 SQIVND (reference sequence). The CDR3 consists of 16 residues. CDR3: CASSPTGTSGSLEQFF. The CDR3 DNA reads as TGTGCCAGTAGTCCTACCGGGACTAGCGGGAGTTTGGAGCAGTTCTTC.

This clonotype came up many times. This chain joins TRBV19 and TRBJ2-5, with 7 bases fitting TRBD2. V lost 7 bases, J lost 2 bases, and 7 bases stayed unmatched. The germline CDR1 and CDR2 sequences are LNHDA and SQIVND (reference sequence). The CDR3 consists of 14 residues. This CDR3 is CASTGTTNQETQYF. CDR3 DNA: TGTGCCAGTACTGGGACTACCAATCAAGAGACCCAGTACTTC.

This clonotype was seen repeatedly, ten times or more. The chain combines TRBV10-3 with TRBJ2-1; D may match TRBD1 or TRBD2 (5 bases each). The V gene lost 5 bases and the J gene lost 5 bases, with 13 bases spanning the gap. This CDR3 comprises 14 residues. From germline, CDR1 is ENHRY and CDR2 SYGVKD. DNA for the CDR3: TGTGCCATCAGTAACCTCGGGACCCACAATGAGCAGTTCTTC. It yields the protein CAISNLGTHNEQFF.

At least ten counts were recorded for this clonotype. The chain is built from TRBV5-1 and TRBJ2-3; D is perhaps TRBD2 (5 bases). This CDR3 is 12 amino acids long. The germline CDR1 and CDR2 sequences are SGHRS and YFSETQ. Trimming removed 4 bases from V and 6 bases from J, with 9 bases in between. The chain's CDR3 is CASSPEGDTQYF. In nucleotides, the CDR3 is TGCGCCAGCAGCCCCGAGGGTGATACGCAGTATTTT.

The rearrangement joins TRBV5-1 to TRBJ2-5, with D possibly being TRBD1 or TRBD2 (5 bases each). CDR1 is SGHRS and CDR2 is YFSETQ in the germline V gene. The CDR3 runs 14 residues. V was pared by 4 bases and J by 2 bases, with 12 bases between. The CDR3 region is CASSPRDGQETQYF. CDR3 DNA sequence: TGCGCCAGCAGCCCTAGGGACGGACAAGAGACCCAGTACTTC.

This clonotype was seen only a few times. The genes are TRBV4-3 and TRBJ1-1; 9 nucleotides agree with TRBD1. The CDR3 spans 15 residues. Germline assignment: CDR1 LGHNA and CDR2 YSLEER. V lost 1 base, J lost 3 bases, and 3 bases stayed unmatched. The CDR3 reads CASSQGQGVYTEAFF. CDR3 bases: TGCGCCAGCAGCCAAGGACAGGGGGTTTACACTGAAGCTTTCTTT.

This clonotype appeared many times. The V and J genes are TRBV29-1 and TRBJ2-3, with 8 positions matching TRBD2. The CDR3 is 13 residues long. V dropped 7 bases and J dropped 4; count of bases not matched to a gene: 7. Germline V gene sequence: CDR1 SQVTM, CDR2 ANQGSEA. This CDR3 reads CSGVAGLADTQYF. CDR3 DNA: TGCAGCGGAGTAGCGGGATTAGCAGATACGCAGTATTTT.

This clonotype was seen at least ten times. The rearrangement joins TRBV25-1 to TRBJ1-1; TRBD1 agrees at 7 bases. The V segment lost 6 bases and the J segment 1 base; nucleotides outside the gene matches: 5. Germline-derived CDR1 and CDR2 are MGHDK and SYGVNS. The length of the CDR3 is 14 residues. CDR3: CASRQQGWNTEAFF. DNA of the CDR3: TGTGCCAGCAGGCAACAGGGGTGGAACACTGAAGCTTTCTTT.

This clonotype was recorded many times. This chain uses TRBV5-4 with TRBJ1-1; D is uncertain. The germline CDR1 and CDR2 sequences are SGHNT and YYREEE (reference sequence). V dropped 2 bases and J dropped 5 bases, with 10 bases sitting between them. The CDR3 consists of 13 residues. This chain's CDR3 is CASSFVGSTEAFF. CDR3 sequence (DNA): TGTGCCAGCAGCTTTGTCGGAAGTACTGAAGCTTTCTTT.

The chain carries TRBV29-1 and TRBJ2-2; a weak D match, TRBD2 (6 bases). The CDR3 sequence is 14 residues long. Germline V lookup: CDR1 SQVTM, CDR2 ANQGSEA. The germline V and J ends were trimmed by 6 bases and 1 base, with 12 bases remaining between them. This CDR3 is CSVVWGENTGELFF. The CDR3 nucleotides are TGCAGCGTCGTGTGGGGGGAGAACACCGGGGAGCTGTTTTTT.

This clonotype was observed many times. The chain recombines TRBV12-5 with TRBJ2-7; no clear D gene. With 1 base removed from V and 4 bases from J, the gap between germline ends came to 8 bases. The germline V gene has CDR1 LGHNT and CDR2 FRNRAP. The CDR3 spans 13 residues. CDR3 residues: CASGLDLFYEQYF. CDR3 coding DNA: TGTGCTAGTGGTTTGGACCTCTTTTACGAGCAGTACTTC.

Many counts were recorded for this clonotype. The chain uses TRBV5-4 and TRBJ2-7, with 13 nucleotides matching TRBD2. The CDR3 covers 16 residues. The V segment lost 4 bases and the J segment 3 bases; nucleotides outside the gene matches: 7. Germline-derived CDR1 and CDR2 are SGHNT and YYREEE (reference sequence). The CDR3 loop is CASSPGGTSGIYEQYF. CDR3 in DNA: TGTGCCAGCAGCCCAGGCGGGACTAGCGGGATCTACGAGCAGTACTTC.

Ten or more counts support this clonotype. This chain links TRBV27 with TRBJ1-1; D call uncertain. Looked up from germline, CDR1 is MNHEY and CDR2 is SMNVEV (reference sequence). The CDR3 contains 15 residues. The V end was cut by 6 bases, the J end by 1 base, with 15 bases between. Here the CDR3 DNA reads TGTGCCAGCAGGGAAGACCGACGTCCGAACACTGAAGCTTTCTTT. Protein product: CASREDRRPNTEAFF.

This clonotype was picked up many times. The chain uses TRBV7-2 and TRBJ2-7; D perhaps matches TRBD2 (6 bases). Trimming took off 1 base at V and 7 bases at J, with 8 bases between the two ends. The CDR3 runs to 12 residues. CDR1 is SGHTA and CDR2 is FQGNSA in the germline V gene. The DNA for the CDR3 is TGTGCCAGCAGCTTAGTAGCGGAGGAGCAGTACTTC. The encoded protein is CASSLVAEEQYF.

The gene calls are TRBV7-2 and TRBJ2-1, with D uncertain. The CDR3 has 10 amino acids. The germline V and J ends were trimmed by 3 bases and 9 bases, with 3 bases remaining between them. The germline V gene encodes CDR1 SGHTA and CDR2 FQGNSA. The CDR3 loop is CASSFIEQFF. The CDR3 DNA is TGTGCCAGCAGCTTCATTGAGCAGTTCTTC.

This clonotype was seen repeatedly, ten times or more. The CDR3 loop reads CASSPGGGAEAFF. Here the CDR3 DNA reads TGTGCCAGCAGCCCCGGAGGGGGGGCTGAAGCTTTCTTT. The chain couples TRBV5-4 to TRBJ1-1; possibly TRBD1 for D (6 bases). Germline lookup yields CDR1 SGHNT and CDR2 YYREEE (reference sequence). This CDR3 is built from 13 residues. Trimming left V 4 bases short and J 6 bases short, with 13 bases between.

This clonotype was recorded a few times. V gene TRBV29-1 combines with J gene TRBJ2-7; 8 nucleotides match TRBD1. The CDR3 contains 13 residues. The germline gives CDR1 SQVTM, CDR2 ANQGSEA. V shed 3 bases and J 4 bases; nucleotides not matched to a gene: 5. CDR3 DNA sequence: TGCAGCGTTGATGCGGGACAGGTATACGAGCAGTACTTC. This sequence encodes CSVDAGQVYEQYF.

This clonotype was detected only a few times. This chain joins TRBV12-3 or TRBV12-4 and TRBJ1-3; D gene uncertain. CDR3 length equals 14 residues. V lost 6 bases to trimming and J lost 0 bases, with 9 bases between them. CDR3: CASSLDISGNTIYF. CDR3 DNA sequence: TGTGCCAGCAGCCTTGACATCTCTGGAAACACCATATATTTT.

This clonotype came up many times. The chain has TRBV7-7 and TRBJ2-3; D tentatively reads TRBD1 or TRBD2 (6 bases each). This CDR3 is built from 13 residues. Germline V CDR1 and CDR2: SSHAT, FNYEAQ (reference sequence). V was trimmed by 5 bases and J by 6 bases, leaving 12 bases between them. The CDR3 DNA is TGTGCCAGCAGCGATGTAGGGGGGGATACGCAGTATTTT. It yields the protein CASSDVGGDTQYF. The entire variable domain, with the rest obtained from reference TRBV7-7 and TRBJ2-3, is as follows: GAGVSQSPRYKVTKRGQDVTLRCDPISSHATLYWYQQALGQGPEFLTYFNYEAQPDKSGLPSDRFSAERPEGSISTLTIQRTEQRDSAMYRCASSDVGGDTQYFGPGTRLTVL.

This clonotype was observed many times. The CDR3 nucleotides are TGCGCCAGCAGCGATCAGATAGGGATGAACACTGAAGCTTTCTTT. It codes for CASSDQIGMNTEAFF. This chain joins TRBV4-3 and TRBJ1-1; D not resolved. Trimming cost V 5 bases and J 0 bases, with 13 bases left between them. The CDR3 is 15 amino acids. Germline V lookup: CDR1 LGHNA, CDR2 YSLEER.

This clonotype has ten or more counts. V and J are TRBV6-6 and TRBJ1-2; TRBD1 might be the D (6 bases). The CDR3 has 14 amino acids. V gave up 4 bases and J gave up 2 bases, with 11 bases separating them. Looked up from germline, CDR1 is MNHNY and CDR2 is SVGAGI (reference sequence). This CDR3 is CASSFLQGNYGYTF. The DNA of the CDR3 is TGTGCCAGCAGTTTCCTCCAGGGGAACTATGGCTACACCTTC.

This clonotype was seen repeatedly, ten times or more. V usage is TRBV7-3 and J usage is TRBJ2-7; 12 nucleotides agree with TRBD2. V gave up 5 bases and J gave up 0 bases; unmatched junction bases: 5. The CDR3 contains 16 residues. Germline V gives CDR1 SGHTA, CDR2 FQGTGA. The CDR3 DNA sequence: TGTGCCAGCAGCGACGGACTAGCGGGGTTCTCCTACGAGCAGTACTTC. Protein sequence: CASSDGLAGFSYEQYF.

V usage is TRBV29-1 and J usage is TRBJ2-5; tentatively, D is TRBD1 or TRBD2 (5 bases each). The CDR3 sequence is 14 residues long. V was trimmed by 4 bases and J by 3 bases, leaving 15 bases between them. The germline CDR1 and CDR2 sequences are SQVTM and ANQGSEA. CDR3 sequence reads: CSVVRDQSEETQYF. The CDR3 DNA reads TGCAGCGTTGTCCGGGACCAATCCGAAGAGACCCAGTACTTC. The variable domain in full, with the rest retrieved from reference TRBV29-1 and TRBJ2-5, is SAVISQKPSRDICQRGTSLTIQCQVDSQVTMMFWYRQQPGQSLTLIATANQGSEATYESGFVIDKFPISRPNLTFSTLTVSNMSPEDSSIYLCSVVRDQSEETQYFGPGTRLLVL.

This clonotype was counted at least ten times. The chain joins TRBV24-1 to TRBJ1-1, with D possibly matching TRBD1 (6 bases). CDR1 is KGHDR, CDR2 SFDVKD, per germline. The CDR3 contains 14 residues. The V end was cut by 2 bases, the J end by 1 base, with 7 bases between. The CDR3: CATSDSTGNTEAFF. The CDR3 DNA is TGTGCCACCAGTGATTCGACAGGGAACACTGAAGCTTTCTTT.

This clonotype has a handful of counts. The rearrangement links TRBV30 to TRBJ1-3; D is unclear. V lost 5 bases and J lost 4, with 6 bases in between. Looked up from germline, CDR1 is GTSNPN and CDR2 is SVGIG (reference sequence). The CDR3 is 11 residues long. CDR3 bases: TGTGCCTGGGACCACGGAAACACCATATATTTT. Translated: CAWDHGNTIYF.

This clonotype was counted only a few times. The genes are TRBV29-1 and TRBJ1-6, with D perhaps TRBD1 (6 bases). The V gene's germline CDR1 is SQVTM and CDR2 ANQGSEA. The CDR3 length is 15 residues. The V and J ends lost 5 bases and 7 bases respectively, with 18 bases between them. The CDR3 sequence: CSVLEGGLGNSPLHF. Here the CDR3 DNA reads TGCAGCGTTCTAGAAGGGGGTTTAGGGAATTCACCCCTCCACTTT.

V usage is TRBV18 and J usage is TRBJ2-1, with 8 positions matching TRBD1. V was pared by 4 bases and J by 8 bases, with 7 bases of the junction left unmatched. The length of the CDR3 is 14 residues. Germline CDR1 and CDR2: KGHSH and LQKENI. In DNA form, the CDR3 reads TGTGCCAGCTCACGAGGGACAGGTGGCGATGAGCAGTTCTTC. As protein: CASSRGTGGDEQFF.

Ten or more counts support this clonotype. The CDR3: CASSPRPQNTEAFF. For the CDR3, the DNA is TGTGCCAGCTCACCACGGCCCCAGAACACTGAAGCTTTCTTT. The V call is TRBV18, the J call TRBJ1-1, with D uncertain. The V end lost 1 base, the J end lost 1 base, and 7 bases lay between the germline ends. This CDR3 region has 14 residues. The germline gives CDR1 KGHSH, CDR2 LQKENI. Using reference TRBV18 and TRBJ1-1 for the parts outside the CDR3, the full variable domain is NAGVMQNPRHLVRRRGQEARLRCSPMKGHSHVYWYRQLPEEGLKFMVYLQKENIIDESGMPKERFSAEFPKEGPSILRIQQVVRGDSAAYFCASSPRPQNTEAFFGQGTRLTVV.

There are many counts of this clonotype. The genes are TRBV25-1 and TRBJ1-2; tentatively, D is TRBD1 (6 bases). The CDR3 consists of 13 residues. V was pared by 8 bases and J by 7 bases, with 17 bases between. The germline V gene encodes CDR1 MGHDK and CDR2 SYGVNS. Here the CDR3 reads CASSKPDRCGYTF. In nucleotides, the CDR3 is TGTGCCAGCTCCAAGCCCGACAGGTGTGGCTACACCTTC.